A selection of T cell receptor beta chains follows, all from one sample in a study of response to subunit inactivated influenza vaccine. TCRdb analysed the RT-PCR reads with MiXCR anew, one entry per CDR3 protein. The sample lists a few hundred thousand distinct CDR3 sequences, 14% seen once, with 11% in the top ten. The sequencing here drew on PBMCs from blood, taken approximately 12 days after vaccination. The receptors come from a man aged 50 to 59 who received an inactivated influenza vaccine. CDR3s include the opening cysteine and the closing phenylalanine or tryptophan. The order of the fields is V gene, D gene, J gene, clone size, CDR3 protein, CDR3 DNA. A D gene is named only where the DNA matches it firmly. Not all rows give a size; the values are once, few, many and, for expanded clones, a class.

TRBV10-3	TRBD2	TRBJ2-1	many	CAISVRSGGQLNEQFF	TGTGCCATCAGTGTTCGGAGCGGGGGCCAATTAAATGAGCAGTTCTTC
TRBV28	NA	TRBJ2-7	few	CASSLWGLGGNYEQYF	TGTGCCAGCAGTTTATGGGGACTGGGTGGGAACTACGAGCAGTACTTC
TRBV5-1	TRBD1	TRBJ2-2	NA	CASSLGRDRGLLSTGELFF	TGCGCCAGCAGCCTCGGACGGGACAGGGGCCTCCTTAGCACCGGGGAGCTGTTTTTT
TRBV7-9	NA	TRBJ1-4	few	CASSLVAATNEKLFF	TGTGCCAGCAGCTTAGTGGCTGCAACTAATGAAAAACTGTTTTTT
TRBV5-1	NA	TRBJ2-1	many	CASSLSWGGRDEQFF	TGCGCCAGCAGCCTGTCTTGGGGGGGCCGGGATGAGCAGTTCTTC
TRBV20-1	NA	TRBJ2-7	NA	CSASAREAVEQYF	TGCAGTGCTAGTGCGAGAGAGGCAGTCGAGCAGTACTTC
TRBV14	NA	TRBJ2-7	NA	CASSPSMGPTFSYEQYF	TGTGCCAGCAGCCCATCAATGGGACCGACCTTTTCCTACGAGCAGTACTTC
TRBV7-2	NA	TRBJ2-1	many	CASSLLAINEQFF	TGTGCCAGCAGCTTACTAGCAATCAATGAGCAGTTCTTC
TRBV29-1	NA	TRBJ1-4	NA	CSVAFSGAGEKLFF	TGCAGCGTTGCGTTTTCGGGGGCCGGCGAAAAACTGTTTTTT
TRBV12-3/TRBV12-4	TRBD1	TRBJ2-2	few	CASRRDRAGELFF	TGTGCCAGCAGGAGAGACAGGGCCGGGGAGCTGTTTTTT